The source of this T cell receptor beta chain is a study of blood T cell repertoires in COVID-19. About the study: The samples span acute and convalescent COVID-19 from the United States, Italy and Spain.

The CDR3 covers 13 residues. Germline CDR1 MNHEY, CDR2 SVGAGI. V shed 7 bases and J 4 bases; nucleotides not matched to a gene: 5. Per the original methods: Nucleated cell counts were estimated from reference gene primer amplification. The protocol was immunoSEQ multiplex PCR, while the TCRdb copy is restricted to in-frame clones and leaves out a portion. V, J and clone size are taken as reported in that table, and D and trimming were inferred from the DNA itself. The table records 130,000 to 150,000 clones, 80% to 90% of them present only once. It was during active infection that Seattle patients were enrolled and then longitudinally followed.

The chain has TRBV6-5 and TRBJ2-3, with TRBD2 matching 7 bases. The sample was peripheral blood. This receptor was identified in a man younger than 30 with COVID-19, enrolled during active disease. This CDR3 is CASTGGSPDTQYF. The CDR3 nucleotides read TGTGCCAGCACGGGAGGTAGCCCAGATACGCAGTATTTT.